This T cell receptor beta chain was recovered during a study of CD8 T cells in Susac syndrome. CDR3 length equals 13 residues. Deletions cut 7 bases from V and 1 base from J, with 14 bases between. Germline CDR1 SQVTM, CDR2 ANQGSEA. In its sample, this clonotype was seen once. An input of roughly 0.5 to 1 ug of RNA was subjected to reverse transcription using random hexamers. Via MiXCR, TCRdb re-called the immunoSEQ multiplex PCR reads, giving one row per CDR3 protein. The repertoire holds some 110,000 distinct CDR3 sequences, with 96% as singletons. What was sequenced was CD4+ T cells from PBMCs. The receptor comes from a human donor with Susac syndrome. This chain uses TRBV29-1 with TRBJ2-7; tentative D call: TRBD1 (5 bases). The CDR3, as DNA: TGCAGCGCTAAAGGGGCGGCATCCTACGAGCAGTACTTC. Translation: CSAKGAASYEQYF.